Only one count was recorded for the clone carrying this TCR beta chain. The method was immunoSEQ multiplex PCR; TCRdb's version includes in-frame clones alone and lacks a portion of them. The sample includes 90,000 to 100,000 clones, around nine tenths of them seen just once. These data are taken from a study of OX40 agonist ivuxolimab in advanced cancers. About the study: Males comprised about 78% of the group, whose mean age was 60 years (range about 20 to 90).

The germline gives CDR1 SGHTA, CDR2 FQGNSA. V lost 0 bases and J 8 bases, leaving 14 bases between the germline ends. CDR3 length equals 15 residues. This rearrangement joins TRBV7-2 to TRBJ2-1, with a tentative D call TRBD1 (5 bases). This clonotype was sampled from an adult with an advanced solid tumor such as melanoma, head and neck, liver or kidney cancer. The material sequenced was CD4+ or CD8+ T cells sorted from blood, taken in a trial of the OX40 agonist ivuxolimab. The CDR3 DNA reads as TGTGCCAGCAGCTTAGCACCCATAAGGGGTGATGAGCAGTTCTTC. Protein sequence: CASSLAPIRGDEQFF.